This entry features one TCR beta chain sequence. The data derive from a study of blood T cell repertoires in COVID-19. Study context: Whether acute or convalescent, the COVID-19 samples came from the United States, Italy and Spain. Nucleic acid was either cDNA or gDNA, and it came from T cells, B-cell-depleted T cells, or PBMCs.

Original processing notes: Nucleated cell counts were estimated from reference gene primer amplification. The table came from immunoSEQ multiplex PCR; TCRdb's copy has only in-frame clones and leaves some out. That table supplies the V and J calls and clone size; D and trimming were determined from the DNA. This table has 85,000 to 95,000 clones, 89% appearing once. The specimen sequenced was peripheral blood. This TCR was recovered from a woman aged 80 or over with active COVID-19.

The CDR3 is CASSHPNGLYNEQFF. CDR3 in DNA: TGTGCCAGCAGCCACCCCAATGGACTGTACAATGAGCAGTTCTTC. This sequence joins TRBV7-2 and TRBJ2-1; D may be TRBD2 (5 bases). V gave up 5 bases and J gave up 4 bases, with 15 bases separating them. The CDR3 consists of 15 residues. Per the germline V gene, CDR1 is SGHTA and CDR2 is FQGNSA.